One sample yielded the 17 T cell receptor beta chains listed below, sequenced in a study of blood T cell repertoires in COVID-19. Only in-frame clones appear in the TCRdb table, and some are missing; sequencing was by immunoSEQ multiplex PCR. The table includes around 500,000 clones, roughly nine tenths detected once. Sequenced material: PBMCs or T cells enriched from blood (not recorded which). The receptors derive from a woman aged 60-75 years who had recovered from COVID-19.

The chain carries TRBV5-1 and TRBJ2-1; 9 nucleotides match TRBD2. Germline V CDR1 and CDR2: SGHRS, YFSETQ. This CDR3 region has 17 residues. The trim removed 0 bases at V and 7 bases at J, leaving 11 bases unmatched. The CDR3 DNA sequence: TGCGCCAGCAGCTTGGGACATAGCGGGGGTAGGAAGAATGAGCAGTTCTTC. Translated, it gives CASSLGHSGGRKNEQFF.

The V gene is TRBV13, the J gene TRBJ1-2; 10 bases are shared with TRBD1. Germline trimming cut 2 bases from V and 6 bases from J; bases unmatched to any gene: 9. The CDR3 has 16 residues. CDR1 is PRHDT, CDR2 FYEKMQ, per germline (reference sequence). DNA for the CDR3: TGTGCCAGCAGCTTATACCGGGACAGGGGAATGGATGGCTACACCTTC. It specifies CASSLYRDRGMDGYTF.

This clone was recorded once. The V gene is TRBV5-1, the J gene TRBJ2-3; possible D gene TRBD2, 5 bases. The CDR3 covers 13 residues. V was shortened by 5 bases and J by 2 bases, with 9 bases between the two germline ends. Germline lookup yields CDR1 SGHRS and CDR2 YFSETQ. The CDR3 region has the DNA TGCGCCAGCAGGACGGGGTACACAGATACGCAGTATTTT. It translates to CASRTGYTDTQYF.

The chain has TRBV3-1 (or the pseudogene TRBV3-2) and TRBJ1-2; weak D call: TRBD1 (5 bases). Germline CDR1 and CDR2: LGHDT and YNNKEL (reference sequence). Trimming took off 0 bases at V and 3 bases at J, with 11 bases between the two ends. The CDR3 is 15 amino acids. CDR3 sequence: CASSQDRGVYYGYTF. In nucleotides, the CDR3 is TGTGCCAGCAGCCAAGATAGGGGCGTCTACTATGGCTACACCTTC.

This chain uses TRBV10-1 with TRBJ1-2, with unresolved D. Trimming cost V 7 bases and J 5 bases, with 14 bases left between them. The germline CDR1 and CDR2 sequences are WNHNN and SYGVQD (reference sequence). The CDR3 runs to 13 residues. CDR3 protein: CASTPGPGYGYTF. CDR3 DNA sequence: TGCGCCAGCACTCCCGGCCCGGGATATGGCTACACCTTC.

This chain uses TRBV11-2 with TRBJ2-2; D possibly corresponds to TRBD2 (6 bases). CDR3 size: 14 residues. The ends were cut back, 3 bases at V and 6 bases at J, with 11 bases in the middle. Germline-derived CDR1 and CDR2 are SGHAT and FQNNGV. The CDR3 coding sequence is TGTGCCAGCAGCTTTTGGGGAGGAGCCGGGGAGCTGTTTTTT. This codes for CASSFWGGAGELFF.

The CDR3 nucleotides are TGTGCCAGCAGTTCCGGACAGGGGGTTAATCAGCCCCAGCATTTT. Its protein product is CASSSGQGVNQPQHF. The rearrangement joins TRBV6-5 to TRBJ1-5, with 10 bases identical to TRBD1. The germline gives CDR1 MNHEY, CDR2 SVGAGI. Trimming cost V 4 bases and J 4 bases; bases outside gene matches: 4. The CDR3 has 15 amino acids.

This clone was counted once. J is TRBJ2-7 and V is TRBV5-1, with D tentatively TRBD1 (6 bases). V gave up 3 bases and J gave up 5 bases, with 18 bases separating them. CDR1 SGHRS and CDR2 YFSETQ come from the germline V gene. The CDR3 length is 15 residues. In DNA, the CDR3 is TGCGCCAGCAGCTCAAGGACCCAGGGGAAAGACGAGCAGTACGTC. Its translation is CASSSRTQGKDEQYV.

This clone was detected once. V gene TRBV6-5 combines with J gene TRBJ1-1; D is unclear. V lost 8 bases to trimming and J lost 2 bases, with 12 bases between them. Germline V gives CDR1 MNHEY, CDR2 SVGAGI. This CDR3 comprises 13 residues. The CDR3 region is CASGQGINTEAFF. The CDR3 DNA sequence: TGTGCCAGCGGGCAAGGTATTAACACTGAAGCTTTCTTT.

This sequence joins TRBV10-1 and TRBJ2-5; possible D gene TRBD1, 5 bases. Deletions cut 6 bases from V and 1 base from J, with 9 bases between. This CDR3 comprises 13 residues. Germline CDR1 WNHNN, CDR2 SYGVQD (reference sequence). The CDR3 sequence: CASSRTSQETQYF. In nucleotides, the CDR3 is TGCGCCAGCAGCCGGACAAGCCAAGAGACCCAGTACTTC.

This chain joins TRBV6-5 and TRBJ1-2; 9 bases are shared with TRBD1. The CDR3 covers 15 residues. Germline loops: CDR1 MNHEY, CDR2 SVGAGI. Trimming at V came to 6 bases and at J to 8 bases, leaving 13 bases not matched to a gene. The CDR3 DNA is TGTGCCAGCAGGACGCCGGGACAGGGAGCGGAGGGCTACACCTTC. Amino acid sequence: CASRTPGQGAEGYTF.

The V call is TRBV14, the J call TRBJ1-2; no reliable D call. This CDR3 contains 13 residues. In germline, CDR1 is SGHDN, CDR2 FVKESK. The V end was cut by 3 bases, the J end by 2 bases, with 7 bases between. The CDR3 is CASSHGGNYGYTF. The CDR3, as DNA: TGTGCCAGCAGCCACGGCGGAAACTATGGCTACACCTTC.

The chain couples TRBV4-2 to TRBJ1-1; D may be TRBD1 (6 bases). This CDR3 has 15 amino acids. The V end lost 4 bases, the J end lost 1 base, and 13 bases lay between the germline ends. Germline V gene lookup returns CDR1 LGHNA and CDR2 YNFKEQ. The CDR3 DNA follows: TGTGCCAGCAGCCCTTCACAGGGTACGAACACTGAAGCTTTCTTT. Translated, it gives CASSPSQGTNTEAFF.

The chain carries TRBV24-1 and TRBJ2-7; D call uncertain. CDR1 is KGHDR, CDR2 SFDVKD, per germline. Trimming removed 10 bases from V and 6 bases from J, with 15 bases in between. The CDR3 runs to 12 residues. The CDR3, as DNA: TGTGCCACGAAAGACACGGCCGGCGAGCAGTACTTC. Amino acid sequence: CATKDTAGEQYF.

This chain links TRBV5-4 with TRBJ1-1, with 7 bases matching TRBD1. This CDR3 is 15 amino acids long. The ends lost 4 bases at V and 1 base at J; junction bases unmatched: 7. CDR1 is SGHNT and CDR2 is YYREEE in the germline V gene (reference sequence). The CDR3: CASSGNHRGNTEAFF. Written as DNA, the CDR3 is TGTGCCAGCAGCGGCAATCACAGGGGGAACACTGAAGCTTTCTTT.

In DNA, the CDR3 is TGTGCCAGCAGCCAAACATACATGAACACTGAAGCTTTCTTT. This sequence encodes CASSQTYMNTEAFF. J is TRBJ1-1 and V is TRBV3-1 (or the pseudogene TRBV3-2); D gene ambiguous. CDR1 LGHDT and CDR2 YNNKEL come from the germline V gene (reference sequence). The length of the CDR3 is 14 residues. V lost 2 bases and J 0 bases, leaving 7 bases between the germline ends.

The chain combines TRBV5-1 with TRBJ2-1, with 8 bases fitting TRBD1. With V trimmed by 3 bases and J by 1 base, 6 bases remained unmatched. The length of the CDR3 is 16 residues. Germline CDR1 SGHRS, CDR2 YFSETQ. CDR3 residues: CASSSYGQGSYNEQFF. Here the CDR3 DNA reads TGCGCCAGCAGCTCCTACGGACAGGGATCCTACAATGAGCAGTTCTTC. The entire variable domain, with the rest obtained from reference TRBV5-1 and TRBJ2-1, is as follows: KAGVTQTPRYLIKTRGQQVTLSCSPISGHRSVSWYQQTPGQGLQFLFEYFSETQRNKGNFPGRFSGRQFSNSRSEMNVSTLELGDSALYLCASSSYGQGSYNEQFFGPGTRLTVL.